This T cell receptor beta chain was observed in a study of CD8 T cells in ankylosing spondylitis. TCRdb re-derived calls from the 5' RACE reads in MiXCR, one entry per CDR3 protein. Here the sample spans around 28,000 distinct CDR3 sequences, 30% being singletons. Germline lookup yields CDR1 MNHEY and CDR2 SMNVEV (reference sequence). Trimming removed 6 bases at V and 0 bases at J, with 12 bases between. CDR3 length: 15 amino acids. The rearrangement links TRBV27 to TRBJ2-1; D gene unclear. The specimen sequenced was synovial fluid, either unsorted or a sorted T cell fraction (not recorded which). The sequence came from a male donor with ankylosing spondylitis. CDR3 nucleotide sequence: TGTGCCAGCAGGCCAGAGTTCAGCTCCTACAATGAGCAGTTCTTC. It is translated as CASRPEFSSYNEQFF.